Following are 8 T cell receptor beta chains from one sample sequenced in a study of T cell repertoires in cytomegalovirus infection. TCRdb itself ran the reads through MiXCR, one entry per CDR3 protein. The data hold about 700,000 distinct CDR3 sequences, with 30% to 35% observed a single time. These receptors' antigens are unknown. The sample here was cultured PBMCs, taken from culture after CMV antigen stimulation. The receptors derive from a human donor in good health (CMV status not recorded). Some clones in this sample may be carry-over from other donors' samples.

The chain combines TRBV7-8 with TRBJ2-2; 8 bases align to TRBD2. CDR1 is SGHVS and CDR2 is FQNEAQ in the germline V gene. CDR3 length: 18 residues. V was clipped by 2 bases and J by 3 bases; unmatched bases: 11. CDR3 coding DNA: TGTGCCAGCAGCTTAAGGGCCCGGCGGGAGGTATACACCGGGGAGCTGTTTTTT. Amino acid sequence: CASSLRARREVYTGELFF. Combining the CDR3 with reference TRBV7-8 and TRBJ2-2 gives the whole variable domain GAGVSQSPRYKVAKRGQDVALRCDPISGHVSLFWYQQALGQGPEFLTYFQNEAQLDKSGLPSDRFFAERPEGSVSTLKIQRTQQEDSAVYLCASSLRARREVYTGELFFGEGSRLTVL.

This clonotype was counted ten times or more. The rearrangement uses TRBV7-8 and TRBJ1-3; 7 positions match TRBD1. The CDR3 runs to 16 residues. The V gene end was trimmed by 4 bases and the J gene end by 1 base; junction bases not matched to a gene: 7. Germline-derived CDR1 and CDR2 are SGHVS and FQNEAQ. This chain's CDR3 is CASSSLTGRSGNTIYF. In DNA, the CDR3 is TGTGCCAGCAGCTCGTTGACAGGGAGGTCTGGAAACACCATATATTTT.

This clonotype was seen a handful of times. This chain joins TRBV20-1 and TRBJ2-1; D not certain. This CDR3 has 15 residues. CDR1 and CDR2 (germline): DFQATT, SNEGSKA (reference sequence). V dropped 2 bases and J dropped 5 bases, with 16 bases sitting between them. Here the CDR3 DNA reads TGCAGTGCTAGATTATGGGGAAAAAGAGACAATGAGCAGTTCTTC. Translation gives CSARLWGKRDNEQFF.

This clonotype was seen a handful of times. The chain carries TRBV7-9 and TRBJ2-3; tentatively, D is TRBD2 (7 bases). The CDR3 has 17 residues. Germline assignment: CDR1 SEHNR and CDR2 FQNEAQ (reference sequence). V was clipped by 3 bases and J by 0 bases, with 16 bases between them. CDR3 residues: CASSLYWTGGSTDTQYF. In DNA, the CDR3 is TGTGCCAGCAGCTTGTACTGGACGGGGGGCAGCACAGATACGCAGTATTTT.

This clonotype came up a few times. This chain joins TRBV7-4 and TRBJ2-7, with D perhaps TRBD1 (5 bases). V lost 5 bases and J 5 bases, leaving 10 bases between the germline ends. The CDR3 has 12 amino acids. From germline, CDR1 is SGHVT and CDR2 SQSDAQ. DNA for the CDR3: TGTGCCAGCAGCCATGACAGAGACGAGCAGTACTTC. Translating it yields CASSHDRDEQYF.

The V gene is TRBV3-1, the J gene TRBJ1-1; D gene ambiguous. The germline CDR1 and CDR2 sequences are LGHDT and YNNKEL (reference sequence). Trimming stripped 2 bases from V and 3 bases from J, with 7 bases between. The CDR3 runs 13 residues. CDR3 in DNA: TGTGCCAGCAGCCAAACGAGGGACACTGAAGCTTTCTTT. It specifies CASSQTRDTEAFF. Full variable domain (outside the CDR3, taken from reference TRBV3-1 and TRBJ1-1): DTAVSQTPKYLVTQMGNDKSIKCEQNLGHDTMYWYKQDSKKFLKIMFSYNNKELIINETVPNRFSPKSPDKAHLNLHINSLELGDSAVYFCASSQTRDTEAFFGQGTRLTVV.

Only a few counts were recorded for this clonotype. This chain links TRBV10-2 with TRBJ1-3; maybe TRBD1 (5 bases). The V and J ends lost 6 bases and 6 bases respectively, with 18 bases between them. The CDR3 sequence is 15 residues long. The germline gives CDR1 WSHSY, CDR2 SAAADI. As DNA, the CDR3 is TGCGCCAGCAGGACTTTCGGCAGGGAGACAAACACCATATATTTT. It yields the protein CASRTFGRETNTIYF.

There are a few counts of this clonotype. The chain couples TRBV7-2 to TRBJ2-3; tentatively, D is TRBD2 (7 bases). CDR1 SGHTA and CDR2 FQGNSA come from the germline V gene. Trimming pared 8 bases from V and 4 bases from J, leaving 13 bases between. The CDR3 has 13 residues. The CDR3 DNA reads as TGTGCCAGCTGCGGGGGCGCTGCAGATACGCAGTATTTT. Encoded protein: CASCGGAADTQYF.